A single sample gave rise to the 32 T cell receptor beta chains below, sequenced in a study of T cell responses to AZD1222 COVID-19 vaccine. Clones were read by immunoSEQ multiplex PCR, and TCRdb kept only the in-frame ones, dropping some. The sample holds approximately 75,000 clones, roughly nine tenths seen once. This specimen consisted of peripheral blood, obtained 28 days after the second AZD1222 dose. These receptors were obtained from an adult who received the AZD1222 COVID-19 vaccine.

The V and J genes are TRBV12-3 or TRBV12-4 and TRBJ1-2, with a tentative D call TRBD1 (6 bases). The CDR3 is made up of 11 amino acids. V dropped 6 bases and J dropped 7 bases, with 9 bases sitting between them. CDR3: CASREGGGYTF. CDR3 in DNA: TGTGCCAGCAGGGAAGGGGGTGGCTACACCTTC.

This rearrangement joins TRBV12-3 or TRBV12-4 to TRBJ1-2; D ambiguous. The CDR3 spans 11 residues. V was pared by 6 bases and J by 2 bases, with 4 bases between. DNA of the CDR3: TGTGCCAGCAGAAACAACTATGGCTACACCTTC. This sequence encodes CASRNNYGYTF.

The chain carries TRBV19 and TRBJ2-2; TRBD2 matches 14 bases. Germline V gene sequence: CDR1 LNHDA, CDR2 SQIVND (reference sequence). This CDR3 comprises 19 residues. The V and J ends lost 5 bases and 5 bases, in that order; junction bases with no gene match: 13. The CDR3: CASSDAPGLAGAGTGELFF. The CDR3 DNA reads as TGTGCCAGTAGTGACGCCCCGGGACTAGCGGGGGCCGGGACCGGGGAGCTGTTTTTT. The whole variable domain, remainder taken from reference TRBV19 and TRBJ2-2, is DGGITQSPKYLFRKEGQNVTLSCEQNLNHDAMYWYRQDPGQGLRLIYYSQIVNDFQKGDIAEGYSVSREKKESFPLTVTSAQKNPTAFYLCASSDAPGLAGAGTGELFFGEGSRLTVL.

The CDR3 bases are TGTGCCAGCAGCTTGGCGGGGACAGGGGAAGTCTACACCTTC. Its translation is CASSLAGTGEVYTF. The V and J genes are TRBV5-6 and TRBJ1-2; 10 bases are shared with TRBD1. Germline values: CDR1 SGHDT, CDR2 YYEEEE. The CDR3 runs 14 residues. V lost 0 bases, J lost 10 bases, and 6 bases stayed unmatched. The variable domain in full, with the rest retrieved from reference TRBV5-6 and TRBJ1-2, is DAGVTQSPTHLIKTRGQQVTLRCSPKSGHDTVSWYQQALGQGPQFIFQYYEEEERQRGNFPDRFSGHQFPNYSSELNVNALLLGDSALYLCASSLAGTGEVYTFGSGTRLTVV.

The chain is built from TRBV7-3 and TRBJ1-5; D remains unclear. CDR3 length: 14 residues. Germline lookup yields CDR1 SGHTA and CDR2 FQGTGA. Trimming took off 2 bases at V and 10 bases at J, with 15 bases between the two ends. CDR3 sequence: CASSLGGQTGPQHF. The CDR3 DNA follows: TGTGCCAGCAGCTTAGGAGGTCAGACTGGCCCCCAGCATTTT.

The chain uses TRBV5-1 and TRBJ1-1; maybe TRBD1 (5 bases). Trimming took 1 base from V and 1 from J, leaving 5 bases between them. CDR1 is SGHRS, CDR2 YFSETQ, per germline. The CDR3 sequence is 13 residues long. As DNA, the CDR3 is TGCGCCAGCAGCTTGACAGGGAACACTGAAGCTTTCTTT. Translating it yields CASSLTGNTEAFF. The complete variable domain, with remaining parts taken from reference TRBV5-1 and TRBJ1-1, reads KAGVTQTPRYLIKTRGQQVTLSCSPISGHRSVSWYQQTPGQGLQFLFEYFSETQRNKGNFPGRFSGRQFSNSRSEMNVSTLELGDSALYLCASSLTGNTEAFFGQGTRLTVV.

This clone was observed once. J is TRBJ1-2 and V is TRBV11-2; possible D gene TRBD1, 5 bases. Germline CDR1 reads SGHAT; CDR2 reads FQNNGV. The V gene lost 6 bases and the J gene lost 2 bases, with 13 bases spanning the gap. The CDR3 has 14 amino acids. The CDR3 DNA sequence: TGTGCCAGCAGAGCCCTCTGGGGGAACTATGGCTACACCTTC. As protein: CASRALWGNYGYTF.

The rearrangement links TRBV29-1 to TRBJ1-5; D gene unclear. The V end lost 8 bases, the J end lost 3 bases, and 26 bases lay between the germline ends. Germline V gene lookup returns CDR1 SQVTM and CDR2 ANQGSEA. CDR3 size: 17 residues. The chain's CDR3 is CSLCASTAGIDNQPQHF. The CDR3 nucleotides are TGCAGCCTTTGTGCCTCCACAGCGGGAATCGACAATCAGCCCCAGCATTTT.

The chain links TRBV28 to TRBJ2-2, with D perhaps given as TRBD1 or TRBD2 (5 bases each). Germline V gene sequence: CDR1 MDHEN, CDR2 SYDVKM. This CDR3 is 13 amino acids long. V lost 8 bases and J lost 4, with 11 bases in between. The chain's CDR3 is CASAGAFTGELFF. In nucleotides, the CDR3 is TGTGCCAGCGCCGGGGCATTCACCGGGGAGCTGTTTTTT.

This chain connects TRBV19 to TRBJ2-3; D gene uncertain. CDR1 and CDR2 from the germline V gene are LNHDA and SQIVND (reference sequence). The length of the CDR3 is 12 residues. V lost 5 bases, J lost 6 bases, and 9 bases lay in between. The CDR3 reads CASSASTDTQYF. Written as DNA, the CDR3 is TGTGCCAGTAGTGCCTCCACGGATACGCAGTATTTT.

V and J are TRBV11-2 and TRBJ1-1; tentative D call: TRBD1 (5 bases). There are 14 residues in the CDR3. Between the trimmed V and J ends, which lost 0 bases and 5 bases, there was a span of 10 bases. Germline V gene sequence: CDR1 SGHAT, CDR2 FQNNGV. The CDR3 protein is CASSLEGRGTEAFF. The CDR3 DNA follows: TGTGCCAGCAGCTTAGAGGGGCGAGGGACTGAAGCTTTCTTT.

This rearrangement joins TRBV6-2 or TRBV6-3 to TRBJ1-2; D is unresolved. This CDR3 is 13 amino acids long. Germline assignment: CDR1 MNHEY and CDR2 SVGEGT. V was clipped by 0 bases and J by 5 bases, with 7 bases between them. The CDR3 sequence: CASSYSRPYGYTF. In nucleotides, the CDR3 is TGTGCCAGCAGTTACTCCCGGCCATATGGCTACACCTTC.

V usage is TRBV2 and J usage is TRBJ1-5, with D possibly being TRBD1 (6 bases). Trimming pared 4 bases from V and 2 bases from J, leaving 9 bases between. CDR3 length: 14 residues. Per germline, CDR1 SNHLY and CDR2 FYNNEI. The CDR3 here is CASSVQGGNQPQHF. Here the CDR3 DNA reads TGTGCCAGCAGTGTACAGGGCGGCAATCAGCCCCAGCATTTT.

This clone was found a few times. The rearrangement uses TRBV6-5 and TRBJ1-2; no definite D call. V was clipped by 6 bases and J by 4 bases, with 12 bases between them. CDR3 length: 13 residues. The germline V gene has CDR1 MNHEY and CDR2 SVGAGI. CDR3 coding DNA: TGTGCCAGCAGCCCCGACCAGAGCTATGGCTACACCTTC. Protein product: CASSPDQSYGYTF.

J is TRBJ2-1 and V is TRBV7-2, with 9 positions matching TRBD2. Trimming cost V 4 bases and J 1 base; bases outside gene matches: 5. Germline CDR1 SGHTA, CDR2 FQGNSA. This CDR3 comprises 16 residues. Here the CDR3 DNA reads TGTGCCAGCAGCTCAGCGGGGGGTTTTTCCTACAATGAGCAGTTCTTC. Protein sequence: CASSSAGGFSYNEQFF.

V and J are TRBV2 and TRBJ1-4, with 7 bases matching TRBD1. The CDR3 contains 14 residues. V trimming: 5 bases; J trimming: 4 bases; junction bases outside the gene matches: 4. Germline CDR1 reads SNHLY; CDR2 reads FYNNEI. The CDR3 coding sequence is TGTGCCAGCAGTCTGGGACAGCTTAATGAAAAACTGTTTTTT. Its translation is CASSLGQLNEKLFF.

This clone was seen a single time. Other DNA sequences from this sample encode an identical CDR3 as well. This rearrangement joins TRBV19 to TRBJ1-5; unclear D gene. The CDR3 loop spans 12 amino acids. Germline V lookup: CDR1 LNHDA, CDR2 SQIVND (reference sequence). Trimming pared 1 base from V and 4 bases from J, leaving 2 bases between. In DNA form, the CDR3 reads TGTGCCAGTAGTATAGGGAATCAGCCCCAGCATTTT. Protein: CASSIGNQPQHF.

V is TRBV28 and J is TRBJ1-2; 8 nucleotides match TRBD1. V was clipped by 7 bases and J by 8 bases; unmatched bases: 15. The germline gives CDR1 MDHEN, CDR2 SYDVKM. This CDR3 region has 15 residues. The CDR3 DNA follows: TGTGCCAGCACCTTGGGGGACAGGATGGGCGACGGCTACACCTTC. Encoded protein: CASTLGDRMGDGYTF.

The rearrangement uses TRBV7-2 and TRBJ1-6; 7 nucleotides align to TRBD1. V gave up 6 bases and J gave up 7 bases; unmatched junction bases: 12. CDR1 is SGHTA, CDR2 FQGNSA, per germline. The CDR3 spans 16 residues. CDR3 sequence reads: CASRGRLTGANSPLHF. Here the CDR3 DNA reads TGTGCCAGCAGGGGGCGACTAACAGGGGCGAATTCACCCCTCCACTTT.

This chain joins TRBV2 and TRBJ1-5, with TRBD1 matching 8 bases. With V trimmed by 1 base and J by 3 bases, 11 bases remained unmatched. CDR3 length: 18 residues. Germline lookup yields CDR1 SNHLY and CDR2 FYNNEI. The DNA of the CDR3 is TGTGCCAGCAGTGAAGTTCGGGGGACAGGCCTCCACAATCAGCCCCAGCATTTT. Translation: CASSEVRGTGLHNQPQHF.

J is TRBJ2-7 and V is TRBV7-6, with 10 bases fitting TRBD1. Germline V CDR1 and CDR2: SGHVS, FNYEAQ. With V trimmed by 5 bases and J by 6 bases, 10 bases remained unmatched. The CDR3 sequence is 15 residues long. CDR3 sequence reads: CASSALGDRGAEQYF. As DNA, the CDR3 is TGTGCCAGCAGCGCCTTGGGGGACAGGGGCGCCGAGCAGTACTTC. Variable domain in full (rest from reference TRBV7-6 and TRBJ2-7): GAGVSQSPRYKVTKRGQDVALRCDPISGHVSLYWYRQALGQGPEFLTYFNYEAQQDKSGLPNDRFSAERPEGSISTLTIQRTEQRDSAMYRCASSALGDRGAEQYFGPGTRLTVT.

The chain joins TRBV12-2 to TRBJ1-2. TRBV12-2 is classified as a pseudogene. CDR3 length: 14 amino acids. CDR3 bases: TGTGCAAGTCGCCGGGAAAGACCCCTATATGGCTACACCTTC. It encodes CASRRERPLYGYTF.

The chain has TRBV11-3 and TRBJ2-7; D ambiguous. The ends were cut back, 3 bases at V and 3 bases at J, with 9 bases in the middle. The germline V gene encodes CDR1 SGHNT and CDR2 YENEEA. This CDR3 has 13 amino acids. CDR3 in amino acids: CASSLNSLYEQYF. In nucleotides, the CDR3 is TGTGCCAGCAGCTTGAACAGCCTCTACGAGCAGTACTTC. The whole variable domain, filled in from reference TRBV11-3 and TRBJ2-7, reads EAGVVQSPRYKIIEKKQPVAFWCNPISGHNTLYWYLQNLGQGPELLIRYENEEAVDDSQLPKDRFSAERLKGVDSTLKIQPAELGDSAVYLCASSLNSLYEQYFGPGTRLTVT.

This rearrangement joins TRBV12-3 or TRBV12-4 to TRBJ1-6; D possibly corresponds to TRBD1 (5 bases). Trimming took off 6 bases at V and 13 bases at J, with 16 bases between the two ends. The CDR3 length is 13 residues. The CDR3 bases are TGTGCCAGCAGGCAGGGCCATCTCCTCCCCCTCCACTTT. Residues: CASRQGHLLPLHF.

The V and J genes are TRBV2 and TRBJ1-5; TRBD1 matches 10 bases. The V gene's germline CDR1 is SNHLY and CDR2 FYNNEI. The ends lost 6 bases at V and 6 bases at J; junction bases unmatched: 5. This CDR3 comprises 14 residues. CDR3 coding DNA: TGTGCCAGCAGGCCAGACAGGGGGCCTCAGCCCCAGCATTTT. It specifies CASRPDRGPQPQHF.

The chain carries TRBV7-9 and TRBJ1-4, with D uncertain. Germline CDR1 is SEHNR and CDR2 is FQNEAQ (reference sequence). The ends were cut back, 11 bases at V and 0 bases at J, with 19 bases in the middle. The CDR3 has 16 amino acids. This CDR3 is CALPSGSPSTNEKLFF. CDR3 DNA: TGTGCCTTACCTTCGGGGTCGCCTTCAACTAATGAAAAACTGTTTTTT. Based on the CDR3 plus reference TRBV7-9 and TRBJ1-4, the full variable domain is DTGVSQNPRHKITKRGQNVTFRCDPISEHNRLYWYRQTLGQGPEFLTYFQNEAQLEKSRLLSDRFSAERPKGSFSTLEIQRTEQGDSAMYLCALPSGSPSTNEKLFFGSGTQLSVL.

The chain couples TRBV7-2 to TRBJ2-1; TRBD2 aligns across 11 bases. V lost 1 base and J lost 8; bases outside the gene matches: 7. Germline CDR1 is SGHTA and CDR2 is FQGNSA. The CDR3 covers 16 residues. CDR3 nucleotides: TGTGCCAGCAGCTTAGTAGGTAGCGGGGGGGCGGATGAGCAGTTCTTC. Its protein product is CASSLVGSGGADEQFF.

CDR3 nucleotides: TGTGCCAGCAGTGAAAGTTTAGTCCGACCGGGGGATGAGCAGTTCTTC. It yields the protein CASSESLVRPGDEQFF. The chain carries TRBV6-1 and TRBJ2-1; TRBD2 is a possible D gene (6 bases). CDR3 length: 16 residues. V was trimmed by 2 bases and J by 8 bases, leaving 19 bases between them. Germline-derived CDR1 and CDR2 are MNHNS and SASEGT.

This clone is large within its sample. The rearrangement joins TRBV10-3 to TRBJ1-1; TRBD1 might be the D (6 bases). V was shortened by 5 bases and J by 8 bases, with 9 bases between the two germline ends. Per the germline V gene, CDR1 is ENHRY and CDR2 is SYGVKD. This CDR3 is 11 amino acids long. The CDR3 sequence is CAISSGTEAFF. CDR3 bases: TGTGCCATCAGTTCCGGGACAGAAGCTTTCTTT.

V and J are TRBV5-6 and TRBJ1-4, with D possibly being TRBD1 (6 bases). CDR1 is SGHDT and CDR2 is YYEEEE in the germline V gene. The ends were cut back, 4 bases at V and 9 bases at J, with 19 bases in the middle. The CDR3 length is 15 residues. CDR3 loop: CASSHREHPAKKLFF. In DNA, the CDR3 is TGTGCCAGCAGCCACAGGGAGCACCCGGCGAAAAAACTGTTTTTT.

V usage is TRBV7-8 and J usage is TRBJ2-4; perhaps D is TRBD1 or TRBD2 (5 bases each). Germline V gene lookup returns CDR1 SGHVS and CDR2 FQNEAQ. CDR3 length equals 16 residues. Trimming cost V 0 bases and J 1 base, with 10 bases left between them. CDR3 DNA sequence: TGTGCCAGCAGCTTAGCGAGGGGTCTGGCCAAAAACATTCAGTACTTC. Amino acid sequence: CASSLARGLAKNIQYF.

This clone was seen a handful of times. The chain carries TRBV30 and TRBJ1-4; D is ambiguous. Per germline, CDR1 GTSNPN and CDR2 SVGIG (reference sequence). V was pared by 0 bases and J by 4 bases, with 9 bases between. There are 14 residues in the CDR3. CDR3 DNA sequence: TGTGCCTGGAGTGTACGCGGGATTAATGAAAAACTGTTTTTT. It yields the protein CAWSVRGINEKLFF.